The source of this TCR beta chain is a study of OX40 agonist ivuxolimab in advanced cancers. Study-wide findings and caveats: Among the lowest levels of clonal expansion were found in partial responders at 0.1-3.0 mg/kg.

The germline CDR1 and CDR2 sequences are SGHNT and YYREEE (reference sequence). The V end lost 7 bases, the J end lost 4 bases, and 11 bases lay between the germline ends. This CDR3 spans 13 amino acids. Clones were sequenced by immunoSEQ multiplex PCR, and TCRdb holds only the in-frame ones, with some missing. The sample consists of roughly 58,000 clones, around 88% of them appearing once. To note about this clone: Its antigen remains unidentified.

This chain connects TRBV5-4 to TRBJ2-2; tentative D call: TRBD2 (5 bases). The sequence came from an adult with an advanced solid tumor such as melanoma, head and neck, liver or kidney cancer. Specimen: CD4+ or CD8+ T cells sorted from blood, collected in a trial of the OX40 agonist ivuxolimab. The CDR3 coding sequence is TGTGCCAGCGGGGAGTACGTCACCGGGGAGCTGTTTTTT. This translates into CASGEYVTGELFF.